The T cell receptor (beta chain) described here comes from a study of radiotherapy plus CTLA-4 blockade in lung cancer. CDR1 and CDR2 from the germline V gene are SGHTA and FQGNSA. CDR3 size: 17 residues. J was trimmed by 10 bases and V by 3 bases; bases with no gene match: 12. Only in-frame clones appear in the TCRdb table, and some are missing; sequencing was by immunoSEQ multiplex PCR. The sample yields about 62,000 clones, around 77% seen once. Each patient with chemo-refractory metastatic non-small-cell lung cancer was treated with focal radiation plus CTLA-4 blockade using ipilimumab. This clone was observed a handful of times.

This chain joins TRBV7-2 and TRBJ1-6; 10 bases fit TRBD1. The starting material was peripheral blood, obtained from a patient treated with radiotherapy plus ipilimumab. This TCR was sampled from a human donor with non-small cell lung cancer who had a complete response to radiotherapy plus ipilimumab. The CDR3 bases are TGTGCCAGCAGCTTGGCCCCGACAGGGGGCGGTCGCTCACCCCTCCACTTT. It codes for CASSLAPTGGGRSPLHF.